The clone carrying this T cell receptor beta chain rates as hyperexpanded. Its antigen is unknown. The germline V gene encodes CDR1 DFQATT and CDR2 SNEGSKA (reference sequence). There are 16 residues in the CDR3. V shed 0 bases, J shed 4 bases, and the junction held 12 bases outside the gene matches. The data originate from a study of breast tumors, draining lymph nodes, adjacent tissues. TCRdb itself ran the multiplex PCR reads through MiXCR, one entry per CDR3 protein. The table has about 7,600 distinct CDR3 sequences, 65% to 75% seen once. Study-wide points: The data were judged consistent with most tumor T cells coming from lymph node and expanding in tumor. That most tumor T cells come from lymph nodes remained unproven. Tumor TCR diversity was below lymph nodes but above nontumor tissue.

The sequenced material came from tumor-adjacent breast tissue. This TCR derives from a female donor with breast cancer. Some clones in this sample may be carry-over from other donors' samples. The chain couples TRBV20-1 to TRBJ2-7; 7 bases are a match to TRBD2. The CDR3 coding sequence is TGCAGTGCTAGAGATGGTGGCGGGAGAGGTGGGTACGAGCAGTACTTC. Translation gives CSARDGGGRGGYEQYF.